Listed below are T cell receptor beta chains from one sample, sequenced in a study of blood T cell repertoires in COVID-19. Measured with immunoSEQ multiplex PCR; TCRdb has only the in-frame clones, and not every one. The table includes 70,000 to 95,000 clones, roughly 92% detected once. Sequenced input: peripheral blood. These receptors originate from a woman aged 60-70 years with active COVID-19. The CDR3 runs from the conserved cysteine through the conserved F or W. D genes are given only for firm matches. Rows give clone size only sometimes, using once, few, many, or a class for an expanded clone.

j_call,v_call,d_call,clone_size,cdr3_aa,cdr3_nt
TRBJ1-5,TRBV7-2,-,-,CASSLHRDQPQHF,TGTGCCAGCAGCCTACACAGGGATCAGCCCCAGCATTTT
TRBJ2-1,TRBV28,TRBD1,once,CASSLWGTGGAGSSYNEQFF,TGTGCCAGCAGTTTATGGGGGACAGGGGGCGCAGGAAGCTCCTACAATGAGCAGTTCTTC
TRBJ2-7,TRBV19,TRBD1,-,CASSNNWTGFSYEQYF,TGTGCCAGTAGTAACAACTGGACAGGGTTTTCCTACGAGCAGTACTTC
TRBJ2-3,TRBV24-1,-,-,CATSERSGTRNRHTQYF,TGTGCCACCAGTGAGCGATCCGGGACTCGGAACCGCCATACGCAGTATTTT
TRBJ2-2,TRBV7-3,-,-,CASSLSPLTSRTNTGEPFF,TGTGCCAGCAGCTTATCCCCATTAACTAGCAGAACTAACACCGGGGAGCCGTTTTTT
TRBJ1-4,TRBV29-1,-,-,CSVSSGNEKLFF,TGCAGCGTCTCCTCGGGAAATGAAAAACTGTTTTTT
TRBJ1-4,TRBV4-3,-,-,CASSQDGTGSNEKLFF,TGCGCCAGCAGCCAAGATGGCACAGGCAGTAATGAAAAACTGTTTTTT
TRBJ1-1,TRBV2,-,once,CASSRTGGMNTEAFF,TGTGCCAGCAGTAGAACAGGTGGTATGAACACTGAAGCTTTCTTT
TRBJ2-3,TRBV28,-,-,CASSPIQGDTQYF,TGTGCCAGCAGTCCCATCCAGGGGGATACGCAGTATTTT
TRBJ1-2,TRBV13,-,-,CASRPDTKYGYTF,TGTGCCAGCAGGCCCGACACCAAGTATGGCTACACCTTC
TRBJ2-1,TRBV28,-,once,CASSSPSPGHYNEQFF,TGTGCCAGCAGTTCCCCCTCCCCAGGCCACTACAATGAGCAGTTCTTC
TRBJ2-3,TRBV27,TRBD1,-,CASSSGQGSTDTQYF,TGTGCCAGCAGTTCCGGACAGGGAAGCACAGATACGCAGTATTTT
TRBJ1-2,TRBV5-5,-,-,CASSLTESAYGYTF,TGTGCCAGCAGCCTAACGGAGTCAGCCTATGGCTACACCTTC
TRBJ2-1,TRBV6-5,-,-,CASSSRDSQPGEQFF,TGTGCCAGCAGTTCCCGGGACTCACAACCCGGTGAGCAGTTCTTC
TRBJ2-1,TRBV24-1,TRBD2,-,CATSALTSGSDNEQFF,TGTGCCACCAGTGCCCTGACTAGCGGGAGTGACAATGAGCAGTTCTTC
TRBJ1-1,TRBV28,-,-,CASRLWGRVGNTEAFF,TGTGCCAGCAGACTTTGGGGGAGGGTGGGGAACACTGAAGCTTTCTTT
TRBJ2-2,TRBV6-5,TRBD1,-,CASTRQGLNTGELFF,TGTGCCAGCACCCGACAGGGGTTGAACACCGGGGAGCTGTTTTTT
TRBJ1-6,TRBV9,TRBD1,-,CASSAVDRGYNSPLHF,TGTGCCAGCAGCGCCGTGGACAGGGGTTATAATTCACCCCTCCACTTT
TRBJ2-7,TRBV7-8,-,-,CASSFRGNEQYF,TGTGCCAGCAGCTTTCGGGGGAACGAGCAGTACTTC
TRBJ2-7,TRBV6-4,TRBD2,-,CASSEGAGGPYEQYF,TGTGCCAGCAGTGAAGGAGCGGGAGGGCCGTACGAGCAGTACTTC
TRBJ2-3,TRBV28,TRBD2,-,CASSLLAGGDTQYF,TGTGCCAGCAGTTTATTAGCGGGAGGAGATACGCAGTATTTT
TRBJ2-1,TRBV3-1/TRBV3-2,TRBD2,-,CASSQTSGWQFF,TGTGCCAGCAGCCAAACTAGCGGGTGGCAGTTCTTC
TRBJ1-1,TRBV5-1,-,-,CASSSQGLDTEAFF,TGCGCCAGCAGCTCTCAGGGGTTAGACACTGAAGCTTTCTTT
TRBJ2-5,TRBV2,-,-,CASSDRGATGETQYF,TGTGCCAGCAGTGACCGGGGGGCTACGGGGGAGACCCAGTACTTC
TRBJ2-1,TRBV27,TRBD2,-,CASSLTGGPLHEQFF,TGTGCCAGCAGTTTAACGGGAGGGCCCTTACATGAGCAGTTCTTC
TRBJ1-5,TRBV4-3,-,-,CASSQDRGQPQHF,TGCGCCAGCAGCCAAGACAGGGGCCAGCCCCAGCATTTT
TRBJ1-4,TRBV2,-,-,CASARDREEKLFF,TGTGCCAGCGCCCGGGATCGAGAGGAAAAACTGTTTTTT
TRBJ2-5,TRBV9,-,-,CASSARIGETQYF,TGTGCCAGCAGCGCCAGGATTGGGGAGACCCAGTACTTC
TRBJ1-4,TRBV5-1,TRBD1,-,CASSSSGQGNEKLFF,TGCGCCAGCAGCTCATCGGGACAGGGGAATGAAAAACTGTTTTTT
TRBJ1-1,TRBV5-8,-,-,CASSLEQGSTEAFF,TGTGCCAGCAGCTTGGAACAAGGGAGCACTGAAGCTTTCTTT
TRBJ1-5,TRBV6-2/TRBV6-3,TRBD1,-,CASSRGQGNQPQHF,TGTGCCAGCAGCCGGGGACAGGGAAATCAGCCCCAGCATTTT
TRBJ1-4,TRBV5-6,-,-,CASSLWGATNEKLFF,TGTGCCAGCAGCTTGTGGGGAGCCACTAATGAAAAACTGTTTTTT
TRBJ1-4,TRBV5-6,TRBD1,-,CASSLAPDREANEKLFF,TGTGCCAGCAGCTTGGCCCCTGACAGGGAGGCTAATGAAAAACTGTTTTTT
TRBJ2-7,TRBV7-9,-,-,CASSFGSLTGSYEQYF,TGTGCCAGCAGCTTTGGATCCCTTACAGGGTCCTACGAGCAGTACTTC
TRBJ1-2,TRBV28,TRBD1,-,CASSRASTGGAGYGYTF,TGTGCCAGCAGCCGCGCTTCTACAGGGGGCGCTGGGTATGGCTACACCTTC
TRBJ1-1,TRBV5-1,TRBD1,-,CASSPGDRANTEAFF,TGCGCCAGCAGCCCAGGCGACAGGGCGAACACTGAAGCTTTCTTT
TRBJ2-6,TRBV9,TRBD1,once,CASSPRVAGGSGANVLTF,TGTGCCAGCAGCCCCCGGGTGGCAGGGGGCTCTGGGGCCAACGTCCTGACTTTC
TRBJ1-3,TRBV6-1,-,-,CASSELDTRVGTTFSGNTIYF,TGTGCCAGCAGTGAACTTGACACAAGAGTCGGCACGACGTTCTCTGGAAACACCATATATTTT
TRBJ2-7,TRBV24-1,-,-,CATSDLARGIYEQYF,TGTGCCACCAGTGATTTGGCCAGGGGAATCTACGAGCAGTACTTC
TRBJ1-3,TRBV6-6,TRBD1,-,CASSRRARAQGVVGNTIYF,TGTGCCAGCAGTCGAAGGGCCCGGGCACAGGGGGTAGTTGGAAACACCATATATTTT
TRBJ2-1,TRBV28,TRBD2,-,CASHRGLAGKGLGGGQFF,TGTGCCAGCCATCGCGGACTAGCGGGAAAAGGGCTAGGGGGGGGGCAGTTCTTC
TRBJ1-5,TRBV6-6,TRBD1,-,CASRGQGNQPQHF,TGTGCCAGCAGGGGACAGGGCAACCAGCCCCAGCATTTT
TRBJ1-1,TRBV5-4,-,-,CASSLTGNTEAFF,TGTGCCAGCAGCTTAACAGGGAACACTGAAGCTTTCTTT
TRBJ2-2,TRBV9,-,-,CASSNQRGAPGELFF,TGTGCCAGCAGCAATCAACGGGGGGCCCCCGGGGAGCTGTTTTTT
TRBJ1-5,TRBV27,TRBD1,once,CASRVGQVSNQPQHF,TGTGCCAGCAGAGTGGGACAGGTTAGCAATCAGCCCCAGCATTTT
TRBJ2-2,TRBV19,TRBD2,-,CASSIERAGRRTGELFF,TGTGCCAGTAGTATAGAAAGAGCGGGGAGACGCACCGGGGAGCTGTTTTTT